Described below is a single T cell receptor beta chain sequence and its context. The entry originates in a study of T cell changes during pregnancy in multiple sclerosis. Sequencing used immunoSEQ multiplex PCR; TCRdb keeps in-frame clones, though not all of them. The sample records approximately 60,000 clones, around 94% being singletons. This CDR3 region has 15 residues. J was trimmed by 5 bases and V by 5 bases; bases with no gene match: 9. Germline lookup yields CDR1 SGHAT and CDR2 FQNNGV. The source is a female donor with multiple sclerosis, enrolled in a pregnancy study. The chain is built from TRBV11-2 and TRBJ2-7; 10 bases line up with TRBD1. Sequencing used CD8+ T cells from peripheral blood mononuclear cells, obtained in the third trimester of pregnancy. The CDR3 loop is CASSPRQGANDEQYF. CDR3 sequence (DNA): TGTGCCAGCAGCCCCCGACAGGGGGCGAACGACGAGCAGTACTTC.